This is a list of T cell receptor beta chains from one sample in a study of blood T cell repertoires in COVID-19. Clones were sequenced by immunoSEQ multiplex PCR, and TCRdb holds only the in-frame ones, with some missing. This sample has nearly 60,000 clones; 90% occur once, and the top ten carry approximately 13%. Input material: peripheral blood. The receptor source for this set is a man in his sixties with active COVID-19. CDR3s include the opening cysteine and the closing phenylalanine or tryptophan. Each record gives: D gene, J gene, clone size, V gene, CDR3 DNA, CDR3 protein. A D gene is named only where the DNA matches it firmly. Clone size is given for some rows only: seen once, a few or many times, or a class if the clone is expanded.

.,TRBJ2-7,once,TRBV5-1,TGCGCCAGCAGGGGCGAGTTTTTTACTTACGAGCAGTACTTC,CASRGEFFTYEQYF
TRBD2,TRBJ2-3,.,TRBV19,TGTGCCACAGGAAGGACTAGCGGGGACTACACAGATACGCAGTATTTT,CATGRTSGDYTDTQYF
.,TRBJ2-2,.,TRBV5-1,TGCGCCAGCAGCTTGGGGGAGTACACCGGGGAGCTGTTTTTT,CASSLGEYTGELFF
TRBD1,TRBJ1-2,few,TRBV5-4,TGTGCCAGCAGCGCACCGGGACAGGGGGCAAGCGGCTACACCTTC,CASSAPGQGASGYTF
.,TRBJ2-1,.,TRBV7-9,TGTGCCAGCAGCTTAGTAACTCACCGAAAAAACAATGAGCAGTTCTTC,CASSLVTHRKNNEQFF
.,TRBJ2-2,.,TRBV5-1,TGCGCCAGCAAAGTGGACTCTTTCTACACCGGGGAGCTGTTTTTT,CASKVDSFYTGELFF
.,TRBJ2-1,few,TRBV20-1,TGCAGTGCTAGGACATGGGATGAGCAGTTCTTC,CSARTWDEQFF
.,TRBJ2-3,.,TRBV19,TGTGCCAGTAGTACGCCCTCAGGAGGCACTACAGATACGCAGTATTTT,CASSTPSGGTTDTQYF
.,TRBJ2-7,.,TRBV20-1,TGCAGTGCACAGGATCTCGCGACACCCCACTTC,CSAQDLATPHF
.,TRBJ1-6,once,TRBV12-3/TRBV12-4,TGTGCCAGCAGGTCGACAGATTCACCCCTCCACTTT,CASRSTDSPLHF
.,TRBJ2-1,.,TRBV12-3/TRBV12-4,TGTGCCAGCAGTTCCCGTCGGAATGAGCAGTTCTTC,CASSSRRNEQFF
.,TRBJ1-5,.,TRBV6-4,TGTGCCAGCAGTCGGGAAGGAGGCAATCAGCCCCAGCATTTT,CASSREGGNQPQHF
.,TRBJ2-1,.,TRBV27,TGTGCCAGCAGTTCCCCATCCCTTGCGGATGAGCAGTTCTTC,CASSSPSLADEQFF
TRBD2,TRBJ2-7,.,TRBV5-8,TGTGCCAGCAGCTCTAGCGGGAGGGCATGGGGAGAGCAGTACTTC,CASSSSGRAWGEQYF
TRBD1,TRBJ2-7,.,TRBV6-2/TRBV6-3,TGTGCCAGCAGTTTCCCCCGACAGGGAGTCTCCTACGAGCAGTACTTC,CASSFPRQGVSYEQYF
TRBD2,TRBJ2-2,once,TRBV9,TGTGCCAGCAGCGTAGGGATTAGCGGGAGTTCTGCCGGGGAGCTGTTTTTT,CASSVGISGSSAGELFF
TRBD1,TRBJ2-7,medium-sized,TRBV27,TGTGCCAGCAGTTTAAACGGATGGGACAGGAACGAGCAGTACTTC,CASSLNGWDRNEQYF
.,TRBJ2-3,.,TRBV7-2,TGTGCCAGCAGCTTAGTTGGGGGCCGGGATACGCAGTATTTT,CASSLVGGRDTQYF
TRBD1,TRBJ2-2,.,TRBV4-1,TGCGCCAGCAGTCCAAGTCGGGGCCCCTCAGGGGGGCTGTTTTTT,CASSPSRGPSGGLFF
.,TRBJ1-2,.,TRBV15,TGTGCCACCAGCAGAGATCGGGGAGGGACACGCTTC,CATSRDRGGTRF
TRBD2,TRBJ2-2,.,TRBV18,TGTGCCAGCTCACCACAGCGGGAGAGCACCGGGGAGCTGTTTTTT,CASSPQRESTGELFF
.,TRBJ2-3,.,TRBV10-3,TGTGCCACCTCACTCGGGGAGTCTAACACAGATACGCAGTATTTT,CATSLGESNTDTQYF
.,TRBJ1-5,once,TRBV6-1,TGTGCCAGCAGTGAAGCGCTCCGGAGAACCTTCTCCAGTCAGCCCCAGCATTTT,CASSEALRRTFSSQPQHF
.,TRBJ2-5,few,TRBV2,TGTGCCAGCAGTGACGTTCTAGCCATACTTGGAGAGACCCAGTACTTC,CASSDVLAILGETQYF
.,TRBJ2-1,.,TRBV6-2/TRBV6-3,TGTGCCAGCAGTTACCGTGCGGTTGTAGCGAGTTACAATGAGCAGTTCTTC,CASSYRAVVASYNEQFF
TRBD2,TRBJ2-3,once,TRBV5-4,TGTGCCAGCAGCTTGAGGCTAGCGGGGGCTAGCACAGATACGCAGTATTTT,CASSLRLAGASTDTQYF
.,TRBJ1-1,.,TRBV14,TGTGCCAGCAGCCAGTTGCAGACCGGAGGAGCTTTCTTT,CASSQLQTGGAFF
.,TRBJ2-7,.,TRBV6-5,TGTGCCAGCAGGCGAGGCGGGGCAGCTATTTTTGAGCAGTACTTC,CASRRGGAAIFEQYF
.,TRBJ1-1,.,TRBV5-1,TGCGCCAGCAGCTTAGGACAGTTTAATTTCAACACTGAAGCTTTCTTT,CASSLGQFNFNTEAFF